This T cell receptor (beta chain) was recorded in a study of cytomegalovirus exposure and HLA in healthy donors. Study observations and caveats: In a later analysis, productive TCRs from donors in an Asian-associated ancestry cluster reportedly carried fewer N-insertions than the cohort mean.

Per germline, CDR1 LGHNA and CDR2 YNFKEQ. V dropped 0 bases and J dropped 5; count of bases not matched to a gene: 6. This CDR3 is 15 amino acids long. The PCR made use of 60 Vbeta and 13 Jbeta primers. Using immunoSEQ multiplex PCR, the repertoire was profiled, and TCRdb retains in-frame clones only, with some absent. The repertoire includes over 100,000 clones, roughly 80% of them detected once, and more than 6% sits in the top ten. With respect to this clone: Antigen unknown.

The sample taken for sequencing was PBMCs. The TCR was taken from a woman aged 45 to 65 in good health and CMV-seropositive. The V gene is TRBV4-2, the J gene TRBJ1-2, with 7 positions matching TRBD1. As DNA, the CDR3 is TGTGCCAGCAGCCAAGAGGGGACAGCTAGTTATGGCTACACCTTC. This codes for CASSQEGTASYGYTF.